This is a list of T cell receptor beta chains from one sample in a study of T cell repertoires in cytomegalovirus infection. Each CDR3 protein gets one entry after TCRdb re-called the reads with MiXCR. The sample lists about 740,000 distinct CDR3 sequences; approximately 40% were seen once. The sequenced sample consisted of PBMCs. Every receptor here comes from a human donor in good health (CMV status not recorded). Some clones in this sample may be carry-over from other donors' samples. Each CDR3 is given with its conserved first and last residue.

CASTAGGARGYTF	TRBV4-1	13
CASSLVQGATEAFF	TRBV5-1	14
CSVDRDREDMSYGYTF	TRBV29-1	16
CSASHRGRGGDQPQHF	TRBV20-1	16
CATSRENSGSWDEQFF	TRBV15	16
CASSSPNQGVYGYTF	TRBV7-9	15
CASSPWDLRNTEAFF	TRBV7-9	15
CSAIAGTSADTQYF	TRBV20-1	14
CASSIRAGDYNEQFF	TRBV19	15
CASSLAQFRVGYTF	TRBV6-2/TRBV6-3	14
CARSYPGRAVYEQFF	TRBV6-8	15
CASSYGGRGNIQYF	TRBV6-5	14
CASSWGPGEQYF	TRBV28	12
CATSRGEREGVRYEQYF	TRBV15	17
CASRTEAADTQYF	TRBV19	13
CASTVARSSYEQYF	TRBV28	14
CASSSVPGLSSSGNTIYF	TRBV6-6	18
CASSSKVENTEAFF	TRBV5-1	14
CASSLGYGTEAFF	TRBV7-6	13
CASSLASLAPNNEQFF	TRBV7-6	16
CASSPTPLDSSEQYF	TRBV7-2	15
CARSMGDSTYEQYF	TRBV19	14
CASRDIYRGSGNTIYF	TRBV7-4	16
CASSESRAKEQFF	TRBV6-4	13
CASSLDSGRAFF	TRBV12-3/TRBV12-4	12
CAISGTGSSYEQYF	TRBV10-3	14
CATSEDHGEQFF	TRBV24-1	12
CASSYRIRDSALSAFF	TRBV7-2	16
CASSTTPLQFSGANVLTF	TRBV7-8	18
CASSEVVAPWLFF	TRBV6-1	13
CASSLSIVAEAFF	TRBV5-5	13
CSSRRDRIQPNHF	TRBV28	13
CASSFRQGVYGYTF	TRBV28	14
CASSLGQGATYNSPLHF	TRBV5-1	17
CASSLEGTDNQPQHF	TRBV5-1	15